Here is one T cell receptor (beta chain) with its context. Its antigen remains unknown. The data were taken from a study of Ad26.COV2.S vaccination and SARS-CoV-2 variants. Sequencing used immunoSEQ multiplex PCR; TCRdb keeps in-frame clones, though not all of them. The table records 380,000 or so clones, approximately 83% of them present only once. This sample's treatment: about 20 received Ad26.COV2.S at low or high dose, single or two shots; about 5 received placebo; per-sample allocation not given. After the first vaccine or placebo injection, samples were drawn on day 63. Points from the study as a whole: Breadth measured for non-spike TCRs was similar across vaccine and placebo recipients.

This clonotype originated in a person between 18 and 65 years old who received the Ad26.COV2.S COVID-19 vaccine or a placebo. The sequences come from peripheral blood, collected in a trial of Ad26.COV2.S vaccine versus placebo.

In DNA form, the CDR3 reads TGTGCCACCAGCAGGACTTTCTCGACAGGACGAAACACCATATATTTT. Translation: CATSRTFSTGRNTIYF. The chain recombines TRBV15 with TRBJ1-3; weak D call: TRBD1 (6 bases). The CDR3 has 16 amino acids. Germline V gene data show CDR1 as LNHNV and CDR2 as YYDKDF (reference sequence). Trimming shortened V by 3 bases and J by 5 bases, and 17 bases separated the two germline ends.